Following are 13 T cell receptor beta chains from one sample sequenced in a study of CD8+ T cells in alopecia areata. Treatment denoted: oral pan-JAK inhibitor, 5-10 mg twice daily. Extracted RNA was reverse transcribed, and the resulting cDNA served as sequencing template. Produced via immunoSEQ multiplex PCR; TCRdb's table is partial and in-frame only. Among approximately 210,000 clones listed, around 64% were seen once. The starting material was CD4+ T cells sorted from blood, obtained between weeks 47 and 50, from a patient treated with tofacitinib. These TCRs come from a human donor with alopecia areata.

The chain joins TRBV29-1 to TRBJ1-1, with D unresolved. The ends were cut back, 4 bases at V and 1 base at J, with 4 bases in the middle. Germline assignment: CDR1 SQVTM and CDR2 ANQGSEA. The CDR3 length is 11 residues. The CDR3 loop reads CSVGQNTEAFF. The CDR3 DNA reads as TGCAGCGTTGGCCAGAACACTGAAGCTTTCTTT.

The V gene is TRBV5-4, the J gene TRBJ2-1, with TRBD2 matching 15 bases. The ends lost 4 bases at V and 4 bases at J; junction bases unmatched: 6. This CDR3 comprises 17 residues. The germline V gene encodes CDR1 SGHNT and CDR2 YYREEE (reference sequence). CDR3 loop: CASSPGTSGGPYNEQFF. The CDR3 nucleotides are TGTGCCAGCAGCCCCGGGACTAGCGGGGGGCCATACAATGAGCAGTTCTTC.

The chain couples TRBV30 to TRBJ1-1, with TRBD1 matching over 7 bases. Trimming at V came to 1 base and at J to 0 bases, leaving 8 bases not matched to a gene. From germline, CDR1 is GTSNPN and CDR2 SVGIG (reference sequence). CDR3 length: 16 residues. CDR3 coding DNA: TGTGCCTGGAGTGGAAGGACAGGTTTGTTGAACACTGAAGCTTTCTTT. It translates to CAWSGRTGLLNTEAFF.

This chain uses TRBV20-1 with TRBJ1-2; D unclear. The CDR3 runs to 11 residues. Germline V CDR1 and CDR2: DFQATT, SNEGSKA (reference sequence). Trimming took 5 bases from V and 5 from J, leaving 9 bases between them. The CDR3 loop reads CSAPLPYGYTF. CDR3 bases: TGCAGTGCTCCCCTCCCATATGGCTACACCTTC.

CDR3 nucleotide sequence: TGTGCCAGCACCAGGTGGGGAGGCGAGCAGTACTTC. Encoded protein: CASTRWGGEQYF. The V gene is TRBV28, the J gene TRBJ2-7, with a weak D call TRBD2 (6 bases). Between the trimmed V and J ends, which lost 7 bases and 6 bases, there was a span of 13 bases. This CDR3 has 12 residues. Germline V gene sequence: CDR1 MDHEN, CDR2 SYDVKM.

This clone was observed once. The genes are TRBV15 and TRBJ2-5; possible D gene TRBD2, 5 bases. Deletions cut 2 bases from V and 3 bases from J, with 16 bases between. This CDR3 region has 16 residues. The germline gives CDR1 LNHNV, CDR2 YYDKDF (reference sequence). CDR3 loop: CATSRRSQRGEETQYF. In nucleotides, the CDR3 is TGTGCCACCAGCAGACGATCTCAACGGGGAGAAGAGACCCAGTACTTC. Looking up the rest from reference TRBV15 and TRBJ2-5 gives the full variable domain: DAMVIQNPRYQVTQFGKPVTLSCSQTLNHNVMYWYQQKSSQAPKLLFHYYDKDFNNEADTPDNFQSRRPNTSFCFLDIRSPGLGDTAMYLCATSRRSQRGEETQYFGPGTRLLVL.

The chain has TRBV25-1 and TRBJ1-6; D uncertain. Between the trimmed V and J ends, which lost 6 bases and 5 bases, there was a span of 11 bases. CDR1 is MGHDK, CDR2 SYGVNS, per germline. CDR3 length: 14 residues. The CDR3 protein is CASSGLRDNSPLHF. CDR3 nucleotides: TGTGCCAGCAGCGGACTTAGGGATAATTCACCCCTCCACTTT.

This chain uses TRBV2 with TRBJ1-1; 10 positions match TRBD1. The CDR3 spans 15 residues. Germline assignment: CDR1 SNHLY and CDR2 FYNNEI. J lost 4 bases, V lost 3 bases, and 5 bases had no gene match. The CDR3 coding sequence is TGTGCCAGCAGTGATTCTGGACAGGGGGTCACTGAAGCTTTCTTT. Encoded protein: CASSDSGQGVTEAFF.

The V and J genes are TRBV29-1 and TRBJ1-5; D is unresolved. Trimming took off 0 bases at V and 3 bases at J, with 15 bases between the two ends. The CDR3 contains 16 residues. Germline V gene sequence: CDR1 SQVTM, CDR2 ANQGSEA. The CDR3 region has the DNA TGCAGCGTTGAAGATTATTGCCGGTTGGTCAATCAGCCCCAGCATTTT. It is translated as CSVEDYCRLVNQPQHF. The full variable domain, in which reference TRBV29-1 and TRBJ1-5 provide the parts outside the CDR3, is SAVISQKPSRDICQRGTSLTIQCQVDSQVTMMFWYRQQPGQSLTLIATANQGSEATYESGFVIDKFPISRPNLTFSTLTVSNMSPEDSSIYLCSVEDYCRLVNQPQHFGDGTRLSIL.

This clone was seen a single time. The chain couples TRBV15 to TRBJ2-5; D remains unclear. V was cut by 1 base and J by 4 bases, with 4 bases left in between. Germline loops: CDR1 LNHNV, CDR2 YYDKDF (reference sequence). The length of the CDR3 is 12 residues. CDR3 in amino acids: CATSRAGETQYF. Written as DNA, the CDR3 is TGTGCCACCAGCAGAGCCGGAGAGACCCAGTACTTC.

CDR3 residues: CASSPDRGFSPLHF. The CDR3 bases are TGTGCCAGCAGCCCGGACAGGGGGTTTTCACCCCTCCACTTT. The chain recombines TRBV7-9 with TRBJ1-6; 10 bases line up with TRBD1. The V gene's germline CDR1 is SEHNR and CDR2 FQNEAQ (reference sequence). The CDR3 sequence is 14 residues long. Trimming removed 5 bases from V and 9 bases from J; junction bases left unmatched: 4.

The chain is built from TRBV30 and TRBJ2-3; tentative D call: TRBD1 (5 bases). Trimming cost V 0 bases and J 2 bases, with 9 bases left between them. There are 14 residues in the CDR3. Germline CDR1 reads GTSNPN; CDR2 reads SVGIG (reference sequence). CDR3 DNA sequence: TGTGCCTGGAGTGTCCAGGGATTCACAGATACGCAGTATTTT. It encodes CAWSVQGFTDTQYF. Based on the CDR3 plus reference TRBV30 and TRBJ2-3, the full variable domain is SQTIHQWPATLVQPVGSPLSLECTVEGTSNPNLYWYRQAAGRGLQLLFYSVGIGQISSEVPQNLSASRPQDRQFILSSKKLLLSDSGFYLCAWSVQGFTDTQYFGPGTRLTVL.

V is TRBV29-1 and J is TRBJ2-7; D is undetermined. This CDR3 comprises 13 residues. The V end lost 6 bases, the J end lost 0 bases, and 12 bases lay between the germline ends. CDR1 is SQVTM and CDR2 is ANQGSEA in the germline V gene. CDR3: CSVLDVNSYEQYF. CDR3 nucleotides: TGCAGCGTCCTAGACGTCAACTCCTACGAGCAGTACTTC.